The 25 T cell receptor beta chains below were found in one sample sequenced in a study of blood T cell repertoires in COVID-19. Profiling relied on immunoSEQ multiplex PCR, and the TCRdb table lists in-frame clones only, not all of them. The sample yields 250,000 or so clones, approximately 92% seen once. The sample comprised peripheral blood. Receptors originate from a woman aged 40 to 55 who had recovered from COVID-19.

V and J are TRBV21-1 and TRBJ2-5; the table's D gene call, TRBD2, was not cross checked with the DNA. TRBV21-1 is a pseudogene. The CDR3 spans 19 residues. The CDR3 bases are TGTGCCAGCAGCAAAGCGCTTCCAGGGGTAGCGGGGGACCAAGAGACCCAGTACTTC. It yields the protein CASSKALPGVAGDQETQYF.

The CDR3 coding sequence is TGTGCCAGCAGTGAAATGTATGGCAATCAGCCCCAGCATTTT. As protein: CASSEMYGNQPQHF. This sequence joins TRBV6-1 and TRBJ1-5; D is unresolved. The V gene's germline CDR1 is MNHNS and CDR2 SASEGT. The V and J ends lost 2 bases and 2 bases respectively, with 7 bases between them. The CDR3 runs 14 residues.

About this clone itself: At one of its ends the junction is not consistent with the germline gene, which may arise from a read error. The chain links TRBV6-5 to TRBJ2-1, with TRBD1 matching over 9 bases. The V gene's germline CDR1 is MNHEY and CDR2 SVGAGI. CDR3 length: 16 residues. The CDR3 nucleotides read TGTACCAGCAGTTCAAACAGGGGGCGCCCCTACAATGAGCAGTTCTTC. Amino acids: CTSSSNRGRPYNEQFF.

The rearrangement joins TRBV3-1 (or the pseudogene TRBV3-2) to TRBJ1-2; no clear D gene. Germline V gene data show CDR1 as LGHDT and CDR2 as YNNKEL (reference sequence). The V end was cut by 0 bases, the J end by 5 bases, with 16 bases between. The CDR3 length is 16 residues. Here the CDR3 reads CASSQEEAGYGYGYTF. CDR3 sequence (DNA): TGTGCCAGCAGCCAAGAGGAGGCAGGTTACGGGTATGGCTACACCTTC.

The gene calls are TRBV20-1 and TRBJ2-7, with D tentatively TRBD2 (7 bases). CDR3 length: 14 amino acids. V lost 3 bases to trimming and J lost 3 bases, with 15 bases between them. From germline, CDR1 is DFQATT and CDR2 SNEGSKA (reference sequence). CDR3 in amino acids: CSASVGGANYEQYF. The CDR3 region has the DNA TGCAGTGCTAGTGTTGGGGGGGCGAACTACGAGCAGTACTTC.

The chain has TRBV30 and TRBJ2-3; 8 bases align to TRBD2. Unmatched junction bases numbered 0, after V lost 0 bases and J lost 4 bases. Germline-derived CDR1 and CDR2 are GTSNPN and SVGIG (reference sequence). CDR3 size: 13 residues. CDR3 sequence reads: CAWSVGGADTQYF. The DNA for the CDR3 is TGTGCCTGGAGTGTCGGGGGGGCAGATACGCAGTATTTT.

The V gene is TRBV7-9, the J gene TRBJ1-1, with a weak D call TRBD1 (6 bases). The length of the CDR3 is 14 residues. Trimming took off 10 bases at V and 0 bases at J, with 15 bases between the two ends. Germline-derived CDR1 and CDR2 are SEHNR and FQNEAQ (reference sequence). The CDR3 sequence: CATDTGTMNTEAFF. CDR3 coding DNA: TGTGCCACAGATACAGGGACTATGAACACTGAAGCTTTCTTT.

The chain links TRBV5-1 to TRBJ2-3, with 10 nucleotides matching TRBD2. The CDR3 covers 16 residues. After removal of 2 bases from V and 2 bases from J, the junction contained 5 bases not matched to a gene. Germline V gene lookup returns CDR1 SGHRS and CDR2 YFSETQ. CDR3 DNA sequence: TGCGCCAGCAGCTTAAGGGGACTAGCGAACACAGATACGCAGTATTTT. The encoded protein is CASSLRGLANTDTQYF. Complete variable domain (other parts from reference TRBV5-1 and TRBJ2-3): KAGVTQTPRYLIKTRGQQVTLSCSPISGHRSVSWYQQTPGQGLQFLFEYFSETQRNKGNFPGRFSGRQFSNSRSEMNVSTLELGDSALYLCASSLRGLANTDTQYFGPGTRLTVL.

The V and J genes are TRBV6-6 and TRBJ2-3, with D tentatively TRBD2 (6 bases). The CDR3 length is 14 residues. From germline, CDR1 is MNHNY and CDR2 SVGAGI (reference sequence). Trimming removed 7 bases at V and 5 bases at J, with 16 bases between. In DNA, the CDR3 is TGTGCCAGCACCGAAAGCGGGTCGGGAGATACGCAGTATTTT. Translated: CASTESGSGDTQYF.

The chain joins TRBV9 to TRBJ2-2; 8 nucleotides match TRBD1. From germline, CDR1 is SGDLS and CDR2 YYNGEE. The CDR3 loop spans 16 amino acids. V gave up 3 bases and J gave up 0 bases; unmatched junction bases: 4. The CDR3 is CASSATTGANTGELFF. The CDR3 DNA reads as TGTGCCAGCAGCGCCACGACAGGGGCGAACACCGGGGAGCTGTTTTTT.

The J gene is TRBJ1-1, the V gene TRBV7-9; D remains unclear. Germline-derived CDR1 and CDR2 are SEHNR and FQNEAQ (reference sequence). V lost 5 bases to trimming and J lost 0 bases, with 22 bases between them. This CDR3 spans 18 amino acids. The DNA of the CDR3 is TGTGCCAGCAGCCCCCGAGGTGGTATTGGAGGGATGAACACTGAAGCTTTCTTT. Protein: CASSPRGGIGGMNTEAFF.

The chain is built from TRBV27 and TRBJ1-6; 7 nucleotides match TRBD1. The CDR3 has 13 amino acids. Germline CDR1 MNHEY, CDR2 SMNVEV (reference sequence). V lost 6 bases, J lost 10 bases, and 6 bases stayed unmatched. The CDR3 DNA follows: TGTGCCAGCAGGAACAGGGGCAGATCACCCCTCCACTTT. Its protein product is CASRNRGRSPLHF.

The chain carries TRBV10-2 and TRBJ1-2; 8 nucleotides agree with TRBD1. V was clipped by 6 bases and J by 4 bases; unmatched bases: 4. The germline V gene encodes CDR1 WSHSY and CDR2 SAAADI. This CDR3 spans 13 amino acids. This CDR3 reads CASSGGQVYGYTF. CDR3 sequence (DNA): TGCGCCAGCAGCGGGGGACAGGTCTATGGCTACACCTTC.

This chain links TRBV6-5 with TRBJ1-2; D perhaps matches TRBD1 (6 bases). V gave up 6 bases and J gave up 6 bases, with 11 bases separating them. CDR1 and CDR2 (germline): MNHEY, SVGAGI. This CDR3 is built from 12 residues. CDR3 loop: CASRLGTNGYTF. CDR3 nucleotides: TGTGCCAGCAGGCTCGGGACAAATGGCTACACCTTC.

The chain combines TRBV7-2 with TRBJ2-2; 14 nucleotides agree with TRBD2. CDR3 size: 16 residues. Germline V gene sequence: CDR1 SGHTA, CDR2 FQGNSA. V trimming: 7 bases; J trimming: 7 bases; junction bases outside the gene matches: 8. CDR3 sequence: CASTQGLAGANGELFF. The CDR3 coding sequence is TGTGCCAGCACCCAGGGACTAGCGGGAGCTAACGGGGAGCTGTTTTTT.

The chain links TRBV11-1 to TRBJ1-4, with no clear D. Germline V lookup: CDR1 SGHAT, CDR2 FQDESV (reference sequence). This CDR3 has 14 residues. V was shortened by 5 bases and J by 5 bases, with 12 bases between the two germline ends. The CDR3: CASSLTPQNEKLFF. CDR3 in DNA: TGTGCCAGCAGCCTGACACCTCAGAATGAAAAACTGTTTTTT.

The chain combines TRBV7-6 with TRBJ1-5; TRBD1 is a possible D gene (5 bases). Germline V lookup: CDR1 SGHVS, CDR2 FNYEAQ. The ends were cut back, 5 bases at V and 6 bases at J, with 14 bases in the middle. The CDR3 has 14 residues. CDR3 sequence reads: CASSRGEGSQPQHF. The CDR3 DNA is TGTGCCAGCAGCCGGGGGGAGGGTAGTCAGCCCCAGCATTTT.

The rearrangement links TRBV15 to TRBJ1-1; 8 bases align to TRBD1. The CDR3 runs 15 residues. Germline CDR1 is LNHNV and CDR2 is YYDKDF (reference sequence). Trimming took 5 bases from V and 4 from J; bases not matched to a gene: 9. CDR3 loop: CATSERQGLGTEAFF. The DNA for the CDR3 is TGTGCCACCAGCGAACGACAGGGGCTCGGCACTGAAGCTTTCTTT.

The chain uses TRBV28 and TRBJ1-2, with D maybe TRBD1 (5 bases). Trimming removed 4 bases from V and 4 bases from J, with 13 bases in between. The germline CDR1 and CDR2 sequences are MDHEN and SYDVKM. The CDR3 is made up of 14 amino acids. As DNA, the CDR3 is TGTGCCAGCAGTTCCGGGAGGGGAAGCTATGGCTACACCTTC. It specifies CASSSGRGSYGYTF.

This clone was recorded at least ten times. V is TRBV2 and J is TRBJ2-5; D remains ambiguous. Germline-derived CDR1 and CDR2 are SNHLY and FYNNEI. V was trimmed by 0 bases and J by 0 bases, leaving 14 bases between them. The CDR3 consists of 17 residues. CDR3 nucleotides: TGTGCCAGCAGTGAAGCGACATGGGTGTCTTACCAAGAGACCCAGTACTTC. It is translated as CASSEATWVSYQETQYF.

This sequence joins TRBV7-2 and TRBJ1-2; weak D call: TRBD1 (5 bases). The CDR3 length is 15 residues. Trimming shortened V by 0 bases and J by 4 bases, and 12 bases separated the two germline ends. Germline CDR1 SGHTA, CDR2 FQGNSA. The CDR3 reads CASSLALPGLYGYTF. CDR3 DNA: TGTGCCAGCAGCTTAGCTCTTCCAGGGCTCTATGGCTACACCTTC. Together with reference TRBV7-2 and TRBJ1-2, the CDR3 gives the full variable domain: GAGVSQSPSNKVTEKGKDVELRCDPISGHTALYWYRQSLGQGLEFLIYFQGNSAPDKSGLPSDRFSAERTGGSVSTLTIQRTQQEDSAVYLCASSLALPGLYGYTFGSGTRLTVV.

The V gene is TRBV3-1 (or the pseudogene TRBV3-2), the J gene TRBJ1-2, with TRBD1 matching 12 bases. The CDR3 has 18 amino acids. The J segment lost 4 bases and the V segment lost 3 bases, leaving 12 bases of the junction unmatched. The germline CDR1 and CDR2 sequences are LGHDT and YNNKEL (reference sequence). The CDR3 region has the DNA TGTGCCAGCAGCCAGACCCCGGGACAGGGGGCTTACACCTATGGCTACACCTTC. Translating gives CASSQTPGQGAYTYGYTF.

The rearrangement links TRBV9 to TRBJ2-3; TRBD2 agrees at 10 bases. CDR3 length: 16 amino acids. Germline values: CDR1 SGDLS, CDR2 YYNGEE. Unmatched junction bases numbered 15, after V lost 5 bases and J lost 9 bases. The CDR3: CASSARGAGGGRTQYF. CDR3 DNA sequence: TGTGCCAGCAGTGCCCGGGGAGCGGGAGGGGGGCGGACGCAGTATTTT. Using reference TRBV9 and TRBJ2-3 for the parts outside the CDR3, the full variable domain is DSGVTQTPKHLITATGQRVTLRCSPRSGDLSVYWYQQSLDQGLQFLIQYYNGEERAKGNILERFSAQQFPDLHSELNLSSLELGDSALYFCASSARGAGGGRTQYFGPGTRLTVL.

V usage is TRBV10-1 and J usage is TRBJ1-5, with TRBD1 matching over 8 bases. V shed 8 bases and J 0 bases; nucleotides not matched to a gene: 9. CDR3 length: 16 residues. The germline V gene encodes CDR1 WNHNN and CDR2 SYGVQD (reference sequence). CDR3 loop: CASGRTGNYSNQPQHF. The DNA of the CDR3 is TGCGCCAGCGGAAGGACAGGGAATTATAGCAATCAGCCCCAGCATTTT.

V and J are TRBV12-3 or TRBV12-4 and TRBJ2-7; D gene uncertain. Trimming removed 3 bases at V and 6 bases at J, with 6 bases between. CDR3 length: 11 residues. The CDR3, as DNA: TGTGCCAGCAGTTTGTGGCCCGAGCAGTACTTC. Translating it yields CASSLWPEQYF.